The 21 T cell receptor beta chains listed next were all sequenced from one sample in a study of blood T cell repertoires in COVID-19 (dated by TCRdb to about 2020). The library was produced with the immunoSEQ multiplex PCR assay. The source is immuneACCESS, and TCRdb retained only in-frame sequences with V and J called. Part of the clones is not carried over; for the studies checked, unresolved V genes explain less than half of this, and the remainder is unexplained. The sample records around 180,000 clones, roughly 87% of which are singletons. 2% to 2.5% of the sample comes from the top ten. The sample consisted of PBMCs or T cells enriched from blood (not recorded which). These receptors all stem from a woman in her forties with acute COVID-19.

The chain uses TRBV9 and TRBJ2-2; D gene ambiguous. With 0 bases removed from V and 5 bases from J, the gap between germline ends came to 20 bases. Germline V gives CDR1 SGDLS, CDR2 YYNGEE. CDR3 length equals 18 residues. CDR3 sequence reads: CASSVDSSIPPSTGELFF. The CDR3 bases are TGTGCCAGCAGCGTAGACTCCTCAATCCCCCCTTCGACCGGGGAGCTGTTTTTT. Combining the CDR3 with reference TRBV9 and TRBJ2-2 gives the whole variable domain DSGVTQTPKHLITATGQRVTLRCSPRSGDLSVYWYQQSLDQGLQFLIQYYNGEERAKGNILERFSAQQFPDLHSELNLSSLELGDSALYFCASSVDSSIPPSTGELFFGEGSRLTVL.

The chain joins TRBV19 to TRBJ1-1, with 8 bases matching TRBD1. Germline CDR1 LNHDA, CDR2 SQIVND (reference sequence). J gave up 0 bases and V 3 bases, and 12 bases lay outside the gene matches. CDR3 length: 18 amino acids. CDR3 in DNA: TGTGCCAGTAGTATTACAGGGGGGGGCTGGACGATGAACACTGAAGCTTTCTTT. Translation gives CASSITGGGWTMNTEAFF. Looking up the rest from reference TRBV19 and TRBJ1-1 gives the full variable domain: DGGITQSPKYLFRKEGQNVTLSCEQNLNHDAMYWYRQDPGQGLRLIYYSQIVNDFQKGDIAEGYSVSREKKESFPLTVTSAQKNPTAFYLCASSITGGGWTMNTEAFFGQGTRLTVV.

The rearrangement links TRBV7-9 to TRBJ1-2, with TRBD1 as a possible D gene (5 bases). Germline-derived CDR1 and CDR2 are SEHNR and FQNEAQ (reference sequence). Trimming shortened V by 3 bases and J by 3 bases, and 17 bases separated the two germline ends. This CDR3 is built from 16 residues. This chain's CDR3 is CASSLLGPREDYGYTF. CDR3 nucleotide sequence: TGTGCCAGCAGCTTGCTGGGACCGCGGGAGGACTATGGCTACACCTTC.

CDR3: CASSSGATQYF. DNA for the CDR3: TGTGCCAGCAGTAGCGGGGCGACGCAGTATTTT. The genes are TRBV12-3 or TRBV12-4 and TRBJ2-3; 7 nucleotides line up with TRBD2. This CDR3 is built from 11 residues. The trim removed 5 bases at V and 9 bases at J, leaving 2 bases unmatched.

The J gene is TRBJ2-1, the V gene TRBV7-9, with D possibly being TRBD2 (5 bases). Per germline, CDR1 SEHNR and CDR2 FQNEAQ (reference sequence). The CDR3 runs 15 residues. The V and J ends lost 6 bases and 1 base respectively, with 13 bases between them. The CDR3 nucleotides read TGTGCCAGCAGTCAGGACTTCACGTCCTACAATGAGCAGTTCTTC. Amino acid sequence: CASSQDFTSYNEQFF.

The chain links TRBV6-5 to TRBJ1-2; 7 positions match TRBD1. V shed 6 bases, J shed 4 bases, and the junction held 5 bases outside the gene matches. CDR1 and CDR2 from the germline V gene are MNHEY and SVGAGI. The CDR3 consists of 13 residues. CDR3 amino acids: CASRVDRVYGYTF. The CDR3 DNA sequence: TGTGCCAGCAGAGTTGACAGGGTCTATGGCTACACCTTC.

V is TRBV15 and J is TRBJ1-2; a weak D match, TRBD1 (5 bases). Per the germline V gene, CDR1 is LNHNV and CDR2 is YYDKDF (reference sequence). The CDR3 consists of 14 residues. With 1 base removed from V and 4 bases from J, the gap between germline ends came to 10 bases. This CDR3 reads CATSRADSLYGYTF. The CDR3, as DNA: TGTGCCACCAGCAGAGCTGACAGCCTCTATGGCTACACCTTC.

This clone was seen once. The chain uses TRBV19 and TRBJ1-2, with D unclear. The CDR3 covers 12 residues. Germline values: CDR1 LNHDA, CDR2 SQIVND (reference sequence). V lost 7 bases to trimming and J lost 4 bases, with 10 bases between them. CDR3 in DNA: TGTGCCAGTATTGGCAGTTTCTATGGCTACACCTTC. This codes for CASIGSFYGYTF. Full variable domain (missing parts from reference TRBV19 and TRBJ1-2): DGGITQSPKYLFRKEGQNVTLSCEQNLNHDAMYWYRQDPGQGLRLIYYSQIVNDFQKGDIAEGYSVSREKKESFPLTVTSAQKNPTAFYLCASIGSFYGYTFGSGTRLTVV.

This chain joins TRBV5-3 and TRBJ2-2; 10 positions match TRBD2. TRBV5-3 belongs to the ORF category, with a function that is uncertain. V was clipped by 2 bases and J by 6 bases; unmatched bases: 4. This CDR3 is 15 amino acids long. CDR3 nucleotides: TGTGCCAGAAGCTTTAGCGGGGGGAAGTCCGGGGAGCTGTTTTTT. Its translation: CARSFSGGKSGELFF.

The rearrangement joins TRBV13 to TRBJ1-2; D perhaps matches TRBD1 (5 bases). The CDR3 is 15 residues long. CDR1 is PRHDT, CDR2 FYEKMQ, per germline (reference sequence). With 0 bases removed from V and 7 bases from J, the gap between germline ends came to 15 bases. CDR3 sequence: CASSLGVRQWIGYTF. The CDR3 coding sequence is TGTGCCAGCAGCTTAGGTGTGAGACAGTGGATTGGCTACACCTTC.

Details on this clone: Relative to the germline gene, one junction end is altered; a read error may explain this. J is TRBJ2-3 and V is TRBV27; D call uncertain. The germline V gene encodes CDR1 MNHEY and CDR2 SMNVEV (reference sequence). CDR3 length: 14 amino acids. The CDR3 sequence is CASSLSAFTDTQYF. CDR3 nucleotide sequence: TGTGCCAGCAGTCTATCGGCCTTCACAGATACGCAGTATTTT.

Here the CDR3 DNA reads TGTGCCAGCAGCTTAGAGGAGGGGCGATACACCGGGGAGCTGTTTTTT. Translation: CASSLEEGRYTGELFF. This rearrangement joins TRBV7-9 to TRBJ2-2; D might be TRBD2 (6 bases). Germline CDR1 SEHNR, CDR2 FQNEAQ (reference sequence). This CDR3 spans 16 amino acids. Trimming removed 1 base at V and 3 bases at J, with 12 bases between.

This clone appeared a few times. The CDR3 loop reads CASSPASGTGFSEQYF. CDR3 DNA sequence: TGTGCCAGCTCACCGGCCTCCGGGACAGGTTTTTCCGAGCAGTACTTC. This rearrangement joins TRBV18 to TRBJ2-7; 8 bases are shared with TRBD1. The CDR3 totals 16 residues. In germline, CDR1 is KGHSH, CDR2 LQKENI. V shed 3 bases and J 6 bases; nucleotides not matched to a gene: 13.

This chain joins TRBV27 and TRBJ2-1; 9 bases line up with TRBD2. V was clipped by 7 bases and J by 3 bases; unmatched bases: 19. This CDR3 is built from 19 residues. In germline, CDR1 is MNHEY, CDR2 SMNVEV (reference sequence). The CDR3 DNA is TGTGCCAGCATTCCGCGATTTTCTAGCGGGGCGGGGATCTACAATGAGCAGTTCTTC. Protein: CASIPRFSSGAGIYNEQFF.

The rearrangement uses TRBV6-5 and TRBJ2-2; 9 bases agree with TRBD1. CDR1 is MNHEY, CDR2 SVGAGI, per germline. The CDR3 totals 15 residues. V was pared by 5 bases and J by 4 bases, with 5 bases of the junction left unmatched. The CDR3 loop reads CASSNTGGGTGELFF. For the CDR3, the DNA is TGTGCCAGCAGTAACACAGGGGGCGGCACCGGGGAGCTGTTTTTT.

This clone was detected a few times. The genes are TRBV11-2 and TRBJ2-2, with TRBD2 matching 7 bases. CDR3 size: 16 residues. Looked up from germline, CDR1 is SGHAT and CDR2 is FQNNGV. V was clipped by 3 bases and J by 4 bases; unmatched bases: 8. This CDR3 is CASSFTRGEVTGELFF. CDR3 coding DNA: TGTGCCAGCAGCTTCACTCGGGGGGAAGTCACCGGGGAGCTGTTTTTT. The variable domain in full, completed from reference TRBV11-2 and TRBJ2-2, reads EAGVAQSPRYKIIEKRQSVAFWCNPISGHATLYWYQQILGQGPKLLIQFQNNGVVDDSQLPKDRFSAERLKGVDSTLKIQPAKLEDSAVYLCASSFTRGEVTGELFFGEGSRLTVL.

J is TRBJ2-2 and V is TRBV4-3; D unresolved. Germline V lookup: CDR1 LGHNA, CDR2 YSLEER. This CDR3 contains 16 residues. The ends were cut back, 4 bases at V and 4 bases at J, with 16 bases in the middle. CDR3 region: CASSPRLAASTGELFF. In nucleotides, the CDR3 is TGCGCCAGCAGCCCTCGATTAGCAGCTTCCACCGGGGAGCTGTTTTTT.

The V gene is TRBV7-8, the J gene TRBJ2-2; TRBD2 might be the D (5 bases). The V and J ends lost 1 base and 6 bases respectively, with 18 bases between them. The germline V gene encodes CDR1 SGHVS and CDR2 FQNEAQ. The CDR3 totals 17 residues. CDR3 nucleotides: TGTGCCAGCAGCTTAGATTTTGGGCCGGGGTCCCCCGGGGAGCTGTTTTTT. Residues: CASSLDFGPGSPGELFF.

Of note for this clone: One end of the junction varies from germline; a read error may be responsible. The V and J genes are TRBV7-7 and TRBJ2-1, with 9 bases that match TRBD2. The CDR3 has 16 amino acids. The V gene's germline CDR1 is SSHAT and CDR2 FNYEAQ (reference sequence). The CDR3 loop is CASSLDPSGEYNEQFF. CDR3 DNA: TGTGCTAGCAGCTTAGATCCTAGCGGGGAGTACAATGAGCAGTTCTTC.

The chain joins TRBV9 to TRBJ2-7; tentatively, D is TRBD2 (5 bases). Germline CDR1 and CDR2: SGDLS and YYNGEE. The CDR3 contains 14 residues. Trimming removed 0 bases from V and 3 bases from J, with 10 bases in between. Written as DNA, the CDR3 is TGTGCCAGCAGCGTAGCTGGGGAGAGCTACGAGCAGTACTTC. Its translation: CASSVAGESYEQYF.

The chain carries TRBV6-5 and TRBJ2-1; possibly TRBD2 for D (5 bases). This CDR3 is 11 amino acids long. CDR1 and CDR2 (germline): MNHEY, SVGAGI. V lost 5 bases to trimming and J lost 9 bases, with 8 bases between them. In DNA form, the CDR3 reads TGTGCCAGCAGTCGGGATGGTGAGCAGTTCTTC. Encoded protein: CASSRDGEQFF.